These T cell receptor beta chains were read from a single sample in a study of T cell responses to AZD1222 COVID-19 vaccine. Produced via immunoSEQ multiplex PCR; TCRdb's table is partial and in-frame only. The sample has approximately 150,000 clones, 90% seen once. The specimen comprised peripheral blood, sampled 28 days after the second AZD1222 dose. The receptors come from an adult who received the AZD1222 COVID-19 vaccine. The conserved cysteine and the conserved F or W are not part of the CDR3 here. D genes are given only for firm matches.

j_gene: TRBJ2-7
v_gene: TRBV27
d_gene: -
CDR3aa: ASSSFVGNTYEQY

j_gene: TRBJ2-2
v_gene: TRBV10-3
d_gene: TRBD1
CDR3aa: ATRTGAAGELF

j_gene: TRBJ1-1
v_gene: TRBV10-3
d_gene: -
CDR3aa: ATSDGNTEAF

j_gene: TRBJ2-3
v_gene: TRBV18
d_gene: -
CDR3aa: ASSLLDRPSTDTQY

j_gene: TRBJ1-5
v_gene: TRBV7-8
d_gene: -
CDR3aa: ASSLVGFGGNQPQH

j_gene: TRBJ1-1
v_gene: TRBV5-6
d_gene: -
CDR3aa: ASSWSGGGTEAF

j_gene: TRBJ1-4
v_gene: TRBV6-5
d_gene: -
CDR3aa: ASSYSTALFNEKLF

j_gene: TRBJ2-2
v_gene: TRBV28
d_gene: -
CDR3aa: ASNVGTGELF

j_gene: TRBJ1-4
v_gene: TRBV2
d_gene: -
CDR3aa: ASRKVGSTNEKLF

j_gene: TRBJ2-2
v_gene: TRBV2
d_gene: -
CDR3aa: ASTEGTNTGELF

j_gene: TRBJ1-2
v_gene: TRBV6-6
d_gene: -
CDR3aa: ASSYPGDRGYT

j_gene: TRBJ2-1
v_gene: TRBV5-1
d_gene: TRBD2
CDR3aa: ASSTTGTSGPNEQF

j_gene: TRBJ2-6
v_gene: TRBV28
d_gene: -
CDR3aa: ASSTWGRTISGANVLT

j_gene: TRBJ2-7
v_gene: TRBV12-3/TRBV12-4
d_gene: -
CDR3aa: ASSLAESYEQY

j_gene: TRBJ1-1
v_gene: TRBV24-1
d_gene: -
CDR3aa: ATSDFLGQEAF

j_gene: TRBJ2-2
v_gene: TRBV30
d_gene: -
CDR3aa: AWSVIGNTGELF

j_gene: TRBJ2-2
v_gene: TRBV6-4
d_gene: -
CDR3aa: ASSELVGGELF

j_gene: TRBJ1-1
v_gene: TRBV5-1
d_gene: TRBD1
CDR3aa: ASSSGQKNTEAF

j_gene: TRBJ1-4
v_gene: TRBV11-2
d_gene: -
CDR3aa: ASSLSGDNEKLF

j_gene: TRBJ1-1
v_gene: TRBV5-1
d_gene: -
CDR3aa: ASSPGGANTEAF

j_gene: TRBJ2-5
v_gene: TRBV20-1
d_gene: -
CDR3aa: SGLKETQY

j_gene: TRBJ1-2
v_gene: TRBV6-5
d_gene: -
CDR3aa: ASSWAEDYGYT

j_gene: TRBJ2-2
v_gene: TRBV7-6
d_gene: -
CDR3aa: ASSLHLAGNTGELF

j_gene: TRBJ1-5
v_gene: TRBV12-3/TRBV12-4
d_gene: -
CDR3aa: ASSQDNQPQH

j_gene: TRBJ1-5
v_gene: TRBV19
d_gene: TRBD1
CDR3aa: ASKVDRVLDQPQH

j_gene: TRBJ2-1
v_gene: TRBV9
d_gene: TRBD1
CDR3aa: ASSVDRAYSSYNEQF

j_gene: TRBJ1-1
v_gene: TRBV6-5
d_gene: -
CDR3aa: ASRRVVNTEAF

j_gene: TRBJ1-5
v_gene: TRBV30
d_gene: TRBD1
CDR3aa: AWAGTGRNQPQH